Sequencing of this T cell receptor beta chain was carried out in a study of radiotherapy plus CTLA-4 blockade in lung cancer. Overall study findings and caveats: Best predicting response, reportedly, were early blood T cell clone dynamics, with interferon-beta. Radiotherapy plus ipilimumab was followed by expansion in blood of tumor-derived TCR clones.

Ipilimumab-mediated CTLA-4 blockade plus focal radiation was given to patients having chemo-refractory metastatic non-small-cell lung cancer. This clone was counted only a few times. Antigen: not known. Some clones are missing from TCRdb's copy, which holds only in-frame ones; the method was immunoSEQ multiplex PCR. This sample yields 90,000 to 100,000 clones, of which approximately 75% are seen a single time; approximately 2.6% belongs to the top ten. The CDR3 loop spans 15 amino acids. In germline, CDR1 is LNHDA, CDR2 SQIVND (reference sequence). Trimming took off 1 base at V and 0 bases at J, with 8 bases between the two ends.

Sequenced here: peripheral blood, sampled from a patient treated with radiotherapy plus ipilimumab. V gene TRBV19 combines with J gene TRBJ2-3, with unresolved D. This sequence was found in a human donor with non-small cell lung cancer who had a partial response to radiotherapy plus ipilimumab. Some clones in this sample may be carry-over from other donors' samples. CDR3 residues: CASSIAGASTDTQYF. The CDR3 DNA sequence: TGTGCCAGTAGTATAGCTGGAGCTAGCACAGATACGCAGTATTTT. Using reference TRBV19 and TRBJ2-3 for the parts outside the CDR3, the full variable domain is DGGITQSPKYLFRKEGQNVTLSCEQNLNHDAMYWYRQDPGQGLRLIYYSQIVNDFQKGDIAEGYSVSREKKESFPLTVTSAQKNPTAFYLCASSIAGASTDTQYFGPGTRLTVL.